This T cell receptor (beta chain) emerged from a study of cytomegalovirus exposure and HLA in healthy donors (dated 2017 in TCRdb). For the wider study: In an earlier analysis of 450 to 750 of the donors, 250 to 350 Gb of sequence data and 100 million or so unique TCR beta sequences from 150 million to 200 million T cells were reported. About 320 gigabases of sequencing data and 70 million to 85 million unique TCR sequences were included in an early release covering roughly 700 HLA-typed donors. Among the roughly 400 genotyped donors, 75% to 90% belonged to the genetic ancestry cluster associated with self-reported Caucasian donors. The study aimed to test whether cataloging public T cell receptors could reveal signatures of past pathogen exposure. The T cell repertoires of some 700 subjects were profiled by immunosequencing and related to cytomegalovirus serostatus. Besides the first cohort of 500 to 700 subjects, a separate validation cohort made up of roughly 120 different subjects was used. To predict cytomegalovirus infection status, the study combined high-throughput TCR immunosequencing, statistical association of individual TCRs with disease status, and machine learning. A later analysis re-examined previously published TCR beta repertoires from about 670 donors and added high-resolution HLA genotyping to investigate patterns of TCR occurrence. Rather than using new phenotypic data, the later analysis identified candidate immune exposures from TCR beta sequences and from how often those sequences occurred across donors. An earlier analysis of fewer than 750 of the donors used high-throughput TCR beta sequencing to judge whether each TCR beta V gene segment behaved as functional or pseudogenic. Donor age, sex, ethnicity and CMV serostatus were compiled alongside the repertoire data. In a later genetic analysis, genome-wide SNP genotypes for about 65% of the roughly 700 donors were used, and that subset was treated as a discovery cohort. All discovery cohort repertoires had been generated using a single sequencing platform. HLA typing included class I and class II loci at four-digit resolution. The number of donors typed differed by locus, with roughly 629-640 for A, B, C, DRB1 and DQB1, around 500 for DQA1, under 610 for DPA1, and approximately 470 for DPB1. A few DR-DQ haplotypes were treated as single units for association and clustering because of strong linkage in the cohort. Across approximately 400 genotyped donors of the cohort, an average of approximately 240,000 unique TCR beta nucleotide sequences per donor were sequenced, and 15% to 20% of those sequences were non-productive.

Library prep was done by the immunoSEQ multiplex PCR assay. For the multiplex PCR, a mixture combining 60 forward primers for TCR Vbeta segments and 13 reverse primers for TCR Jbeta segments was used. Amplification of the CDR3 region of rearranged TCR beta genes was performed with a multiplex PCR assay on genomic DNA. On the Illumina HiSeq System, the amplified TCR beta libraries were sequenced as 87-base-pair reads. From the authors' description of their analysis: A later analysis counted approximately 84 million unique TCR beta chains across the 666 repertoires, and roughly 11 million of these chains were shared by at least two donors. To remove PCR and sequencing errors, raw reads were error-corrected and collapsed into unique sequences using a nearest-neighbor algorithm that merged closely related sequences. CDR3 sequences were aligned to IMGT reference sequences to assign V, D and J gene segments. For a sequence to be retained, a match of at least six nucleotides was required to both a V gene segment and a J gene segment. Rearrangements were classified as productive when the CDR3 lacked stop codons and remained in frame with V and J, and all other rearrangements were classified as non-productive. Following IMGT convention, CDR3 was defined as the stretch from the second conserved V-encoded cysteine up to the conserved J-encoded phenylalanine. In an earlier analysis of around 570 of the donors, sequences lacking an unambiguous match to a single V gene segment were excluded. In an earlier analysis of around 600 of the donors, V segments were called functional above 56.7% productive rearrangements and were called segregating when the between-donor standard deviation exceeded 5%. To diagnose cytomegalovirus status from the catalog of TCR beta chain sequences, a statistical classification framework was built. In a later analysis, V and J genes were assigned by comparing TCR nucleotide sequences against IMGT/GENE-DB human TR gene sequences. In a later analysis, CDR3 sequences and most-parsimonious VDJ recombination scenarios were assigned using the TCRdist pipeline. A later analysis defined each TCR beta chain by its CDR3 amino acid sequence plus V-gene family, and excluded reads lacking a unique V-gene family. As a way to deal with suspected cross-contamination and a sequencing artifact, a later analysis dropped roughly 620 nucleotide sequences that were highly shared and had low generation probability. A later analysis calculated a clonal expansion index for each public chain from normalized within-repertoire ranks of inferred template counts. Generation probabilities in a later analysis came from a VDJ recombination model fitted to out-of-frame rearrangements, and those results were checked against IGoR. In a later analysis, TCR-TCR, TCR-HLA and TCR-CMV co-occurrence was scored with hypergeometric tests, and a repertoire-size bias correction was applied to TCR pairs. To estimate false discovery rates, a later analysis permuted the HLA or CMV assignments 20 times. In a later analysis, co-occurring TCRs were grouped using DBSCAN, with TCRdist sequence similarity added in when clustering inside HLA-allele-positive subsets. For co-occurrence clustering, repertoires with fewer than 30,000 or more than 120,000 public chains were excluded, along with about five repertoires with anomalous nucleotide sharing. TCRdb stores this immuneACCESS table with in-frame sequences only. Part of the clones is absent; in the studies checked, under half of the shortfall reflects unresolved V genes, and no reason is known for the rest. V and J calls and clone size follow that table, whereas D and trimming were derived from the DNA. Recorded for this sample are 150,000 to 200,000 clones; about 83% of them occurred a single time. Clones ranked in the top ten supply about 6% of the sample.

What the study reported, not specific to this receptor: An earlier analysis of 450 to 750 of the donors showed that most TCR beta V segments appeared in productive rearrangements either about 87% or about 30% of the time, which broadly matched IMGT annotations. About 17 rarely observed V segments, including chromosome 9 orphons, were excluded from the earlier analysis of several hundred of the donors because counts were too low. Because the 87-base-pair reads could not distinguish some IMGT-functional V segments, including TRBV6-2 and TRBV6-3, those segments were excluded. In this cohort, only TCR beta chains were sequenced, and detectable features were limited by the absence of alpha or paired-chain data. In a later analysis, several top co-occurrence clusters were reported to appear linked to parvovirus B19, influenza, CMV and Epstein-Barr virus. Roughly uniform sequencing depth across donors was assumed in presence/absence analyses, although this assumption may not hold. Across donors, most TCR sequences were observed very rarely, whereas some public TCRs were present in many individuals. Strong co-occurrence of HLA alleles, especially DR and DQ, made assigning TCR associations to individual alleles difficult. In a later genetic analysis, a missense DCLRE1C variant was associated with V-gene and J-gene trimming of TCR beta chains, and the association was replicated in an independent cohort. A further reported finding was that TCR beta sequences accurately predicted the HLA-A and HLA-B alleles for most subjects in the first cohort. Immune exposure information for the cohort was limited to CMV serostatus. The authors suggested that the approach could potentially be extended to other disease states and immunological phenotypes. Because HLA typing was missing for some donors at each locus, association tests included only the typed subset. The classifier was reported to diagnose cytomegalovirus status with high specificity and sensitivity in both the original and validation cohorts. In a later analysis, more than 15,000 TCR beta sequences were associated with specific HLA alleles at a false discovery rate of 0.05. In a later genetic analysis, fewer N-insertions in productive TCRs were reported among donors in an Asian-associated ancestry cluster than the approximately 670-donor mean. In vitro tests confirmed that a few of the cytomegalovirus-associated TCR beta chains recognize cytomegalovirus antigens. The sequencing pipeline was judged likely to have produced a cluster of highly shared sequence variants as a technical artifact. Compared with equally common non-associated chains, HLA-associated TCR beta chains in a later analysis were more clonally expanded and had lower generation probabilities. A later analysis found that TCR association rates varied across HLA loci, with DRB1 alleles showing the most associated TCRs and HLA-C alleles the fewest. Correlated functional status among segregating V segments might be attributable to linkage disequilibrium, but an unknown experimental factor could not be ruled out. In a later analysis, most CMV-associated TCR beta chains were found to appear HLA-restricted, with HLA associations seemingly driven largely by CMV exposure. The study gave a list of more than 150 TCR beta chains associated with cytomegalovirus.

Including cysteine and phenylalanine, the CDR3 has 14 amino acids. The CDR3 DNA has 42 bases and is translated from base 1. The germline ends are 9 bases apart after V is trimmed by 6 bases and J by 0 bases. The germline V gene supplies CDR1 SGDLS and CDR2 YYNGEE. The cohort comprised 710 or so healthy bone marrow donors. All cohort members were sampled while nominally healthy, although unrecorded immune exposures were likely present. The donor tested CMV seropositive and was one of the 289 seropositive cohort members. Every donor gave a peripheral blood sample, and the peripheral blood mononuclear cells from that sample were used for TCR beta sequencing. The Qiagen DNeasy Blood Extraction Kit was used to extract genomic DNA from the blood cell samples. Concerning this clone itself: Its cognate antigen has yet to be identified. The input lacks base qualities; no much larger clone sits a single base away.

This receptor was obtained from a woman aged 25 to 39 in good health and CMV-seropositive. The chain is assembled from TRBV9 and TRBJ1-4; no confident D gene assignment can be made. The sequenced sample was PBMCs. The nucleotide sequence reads TGTGCCAGCACCAGAAGTGCAACTAATGAAAAACTGTTTTTT. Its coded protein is CASTRSATNEKLFF.